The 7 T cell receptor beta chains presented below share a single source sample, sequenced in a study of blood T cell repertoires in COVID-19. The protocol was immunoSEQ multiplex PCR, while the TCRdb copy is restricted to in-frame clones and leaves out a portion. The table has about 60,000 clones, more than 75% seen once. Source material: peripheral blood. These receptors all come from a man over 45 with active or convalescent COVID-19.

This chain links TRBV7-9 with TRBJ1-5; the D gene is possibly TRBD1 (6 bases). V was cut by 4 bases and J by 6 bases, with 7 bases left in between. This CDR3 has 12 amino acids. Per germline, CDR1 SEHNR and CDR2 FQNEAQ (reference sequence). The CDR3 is CASSSRGQPQHF. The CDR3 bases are TGTGCCAGCAGCTCCAGGGGTCAGCCCCAGCATTTT.

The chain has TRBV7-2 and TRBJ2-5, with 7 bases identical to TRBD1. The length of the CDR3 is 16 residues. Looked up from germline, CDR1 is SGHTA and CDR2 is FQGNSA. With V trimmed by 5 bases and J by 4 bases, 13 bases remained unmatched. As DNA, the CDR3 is TGTGCCAGCAGCCTCAACACAGGGTCAGGGGGAGAGACCCAGTACTTC. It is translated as CASSLNTGSGGETQYF.

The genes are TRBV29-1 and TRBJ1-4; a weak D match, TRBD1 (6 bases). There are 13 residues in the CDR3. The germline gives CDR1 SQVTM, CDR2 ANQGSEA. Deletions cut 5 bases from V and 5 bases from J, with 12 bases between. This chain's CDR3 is CSVQNTGNEKLFF. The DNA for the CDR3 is TGCAGCGTTCAAAATACAGGGAATGAAAAACTGTTTTTT. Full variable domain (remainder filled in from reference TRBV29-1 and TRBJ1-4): SAVISQKPSRDICQRGTSLTIQCQVDSQVTMMFWYRQQPGQSLTLIATANQGSEATYESGFVIDKFPISRPNLTFSTLTVSNMSPEDSSIYLCSVQNTGNEKLFFGSGTQLSVL.

CDR3 nucleotides: TGTGCCAGCAGCTTTGTAGGACAGGGTCCTTTGGAGCAGTACTTC. Translation gives CASSFVGQGPLEQYF. This sequence joins TRBV7-2 and TRBJ2-7; 8 bases line up with TRBD1. After removal of 3 bases from V and 7 bases from J, the junction contained 11 bases not matched to a gene. The CDR3 loop spans 15 amino acids. Germline V CDR1 and CDR2: SGHTA, FQGNSA.

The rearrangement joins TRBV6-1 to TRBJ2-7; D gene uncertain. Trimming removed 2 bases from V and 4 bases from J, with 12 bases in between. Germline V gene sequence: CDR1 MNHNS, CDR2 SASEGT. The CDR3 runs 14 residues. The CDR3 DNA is TGTGCCAGCAGTGAAACCAGGATCAGGTACGAGCAGTACTTC. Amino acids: CASSETRIRYEQYF.

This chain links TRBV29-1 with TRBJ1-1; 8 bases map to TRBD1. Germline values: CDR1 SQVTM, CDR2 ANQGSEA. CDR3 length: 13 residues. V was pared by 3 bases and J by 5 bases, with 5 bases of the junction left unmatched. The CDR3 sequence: CSVEAGGRTEAFF. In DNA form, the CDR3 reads TGCAGCGTTGAGGCAGGGGGCAGGACTGAAGCTTTCTTT.

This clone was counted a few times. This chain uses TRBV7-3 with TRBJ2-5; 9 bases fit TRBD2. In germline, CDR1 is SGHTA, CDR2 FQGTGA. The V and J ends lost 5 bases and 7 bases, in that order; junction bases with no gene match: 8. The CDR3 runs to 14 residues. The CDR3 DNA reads TGTGCCAGCAGCCGAGCGGGGGGTCAGGGGACCCAGTACTTC. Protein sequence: CASSRAGGQGTQYF.